This T cell receptor beta chain derives from a study of T cells in Graves' hyperthyroidism and ophthalmopathy. Overall study findings and caveats: In the analysis, a 13 V-J model separated ophthalmopathy from stable hyperthyroidism.

V shed 5 bases and J 10 bases; nucleotides not matched to a gene: 12. CDR3 size: 15 residues. Germline V gives CDR1 MNHEY, CDR2 SMNVEV (reference sequence). Many counts were recorded for this clonotype. Its antigen is unknown. The hyperthyroidism was newly diagnosed and had lasted under 2 months; the patients were aged 18 to 65. Uncontrolled infections, other autoimmune diseases, pregnancy or lactation led to exclusion of patients. A roughly 9.3 ml volume of fresh peripheral blood provided the PBMCs. Template material for amplifying TCR beta CDR3 regions consisted of RNA transcripts. Initially, a first-round RT-PCR of the TCR CDR3 employed the HTBI primer set. TCRdb re-called the multiplex PCR reads with MiXCR, one entry per CDR3 protein. The repertoire includes about 560,000 distinct CDR3 sequences, around 16% of them detected once, and under 7.5% sits in the top ten.

This receptor was identified in a woman younger than 45 with Graves' hyperthyroidism. This chain connects TRBV27 to TRBJ2-1; 9 bases align to TRBD1. What was sequenced was blood. The CDR3 nucleotides are TGTGCCAGCAGTGCCCCGGGACAGGGTTCCCCCGAGCAGTTCTTC. It translates to CASSAPGQGSPEQFF.